Sequencing of this T cell receptor beta chain was carried out in a study of CD39 and CD103 CD8 tumor-infiltrating T cells (dated by TCRdb to 2017 to 2018). With respect to the entire study: Repertoire comparisons were shown for an HPV-positive HNSCC, an HPV-negative HNSCC, an ovarian cancer and a melanoma patient. Deep sequencing of TCRbeta CDR3 was used to compare the repertoires of CD8 TIL subsets, defined by CD103 and CD39, with those of peripheral memory CD8 T cells. Overall study results and their limits: Clonotypes from DN TILs largely overlapped with peripheral memory CD8 repertoires, while clonotypes from DP TILs were only rarely found in blood or uninvolved lymph node. DP CD8 TILs appeared more oligoclonal than DN and SP CD8 TILs and blood memory CD8 T cells, with top 30 clonotypes covering roughly 50-86%.

At the time of sample collection the patients were not on therapy, although prior treatments varied from chemotherapy, radiotherapy, surgery and immunotherapy to no treatment. Thawed cells were enriched for T lymphocytes with a negative-selection kit, adding EpCAM beads for tumor-infiltrating lymphocytes. Memory CD8 T cells were sorted as CD8+CD4-CD45RA- cells irrespective of CCR7 expression. Peripheral blood mononuclear cells were isolated by Ficoll-Paque PLUS gradient and cryopreserved before analysis. Populations were sorted on a FACSAria II to roughly 99% purity, and the cell pellets were frozen for TCR sequencing without being cultured. For each subset, genomic DNA was extracted from approximately 10,000 to 100,000 sorted cells using the DNeasy Blood and Tissue Kit. The immunoSEQ service sequenced and mapped the TCRbeta V-J or V-D-J regions, with each sample reaching coverage above 9.5x. Turning to the authors' computational methods: Analysis was limited to productive rearrangements exported from the immunoSEQ Analyzer platform, and clonality was evaluated on the 500 most abundant clones. The Morisita-Horn similarity index and the Jaccard index were used to quantify repertoire overlap between populations. Morisita-Horn similarity between CD8 T-cell subset TCR repertoires was measured in six or seven cancer patients. Drawn from immuneACCESS, this table holds only the in-frame rearrangements with V and J called that TCRdb kept. Clones are partly lost; checked studies trace under half to an unresolved V gene and leave the rest unexplained. The V and J calls and clone size are taken from that table; D and trimming were inferred from the DNA. For this sample there are thousands of clones; around 66% appear just once. The ten biggest clones cover 10% to 15% of the sample.

Trimming removed 2 bases from V and 6 bases from J, leaving 16 bases between the germline ends. In the germline V gene (reference sequence), CDR1 corresponds to MNHEY and CDR2 to SMNVEV. The cysteine opens and the phenylalanine closes a CDR3 of 16 amino acids. The retained sequence is limited to the CDR3, 48 bases, with the frame set at the first base. This clone was seen more than once but under ten times. What antigen it recognizes has not been identified. No clone much larger than this one lies a single base away; base qualities are absent. Source material: CD8+ T cells sorted from blood. Taken with the paper, the label for cell subset or site translates to: total memory CD8 T cells (CD45RA-CCR7+/-) from blood or uninvolved lymph node. The rearranged segments are TRBV27 and TRBJ1-4; no D gene is confidently identified. This clonotype was sampled from a human donor with head and neck squamous cell carcinoma. The sequence in DNA is TGTGCCAGCAGTTTAAAGGTCTTCACGGCGGATGAAAAACTGTTTTTT. Its protein product is CASSLKVFTADEKLFF. Here the CDR3 is joined to the reference TRBV27 and TRBJ1-4 genes, and the full variable domain is: EAQVTQNPRYLITVTGKKLTVTCSQNMNHEYMSWYRQDPGLGLRQIYYSMNVEVTDKGDVPEGYKVSRKEKRNFPLILESPSPNQTSLYFCASSLKVFTADEKLFFGSGTQLSVL.